This entry lists 2 T cell receptor beta chains sequenced from one sample in a study of T cell responses to AZD1222 COVID-19 vaccine. Only in-frame clones appear in the TCRdb table, and some are missing; sequencing was by immunoSEQ multiplex PCR. The profile shows 110,000 to 150,000 clones, over 85% of them singletons. The starting material was peripheral blood, obtained on day 0 of AZD1222 vaccination. The source of these receptors is an adult in good health.

The chain has TRBV3-1 (or the pseudogene TRBV3-2) and TRBJ2-1; 7 nucleotides match TRBD2. The CDR3 has 14 residues. Germline CDR1 is LGHDT and CDR2 is YNNKEL (reference sequence). Germline trimming cut 1 base from V and 7 bases from J; bases unmatched to any gene: 4. The CDR3 DNA reads as TGTGCCAGCAGCCAAGTGCGGGAGACGAATGAGCAGTTCTTC. Translating it yields CASSQVRETNEQFF.

The genes are TRBV24-1 and TRBJ2-1; 12 bases line up with TRBD2. Germline-derived CDR1 and CDR2 are KGHDR and SFDVKD. CDR3 size: 15 residues. V was clipped by 10 bases and J by 0 bases; unmatched bases: 3. CDR3 nucleotide sequence: TGTGCCACTGAGACTAGCGGGAGCTCCTACAATGAGCAGTTCTTC. Translation gives CATETSGSSYNEQFF.